The 13 T cell receptor beta chains below come from one sample, sequenced in a study of T cell repertoires in MIS-A myocarditis. Assay used: immunoSEQ multiplex PCR; TCRdb lists only in-frame clones, some missing. The table shows about 11,000 clones, with around 83% occurring only once. Sequenced material: right ventricle heart tissue obtained at autopsy. The source is a man younger than 35 with fulminant myocarditis from multisystem inflammatory syndrome in adults (MIS-A) after COVID-19.

The rearrangement uses TRBV9 and TRBJ2-2; D uncertain. Germline V lookup: CDR1 SGDLS, CDR2 YYNGEE. V gave up 0 bases and J gave up 13 bases, with 13 bases separating them. The CDR3 covers 13 residues. CDR3 nucleotide sequence: TGTGCCAGCAGCGTAGGGCCGGGCTCTGGGCTGTTTTTT. It specifies CASSVGPGSGLFF.

This chain uses TRBV25-1 with TRBJ2-1; no definite D call. Germline CDR1 reads MGHDK; CDR2 reads SYGVNS. The CDR3 runs to 11 residues. Trimming pared 4 bases from V and 7 bases from J, leaving 5 bases between. Here the CDR3 reads CASSVGNEQFF. CDR3 coding DNA: TGTGCCAGCAGTGTTGGAAATGAGCAGTTCTTC.

The CDR3 sequence: CASSPPGGRLGGYTF. The CDR3 coding sequence is TGTGCCAGTAGTCCCCCCGGGGGGCGCTTGGGCGGCTACACCTTC. This chain links TRBV19 with TRBJ1-2, with D perhaps TRBD1 (6 bases). The germline gives CDR1 LNHDA, CDR2 SQIVND (reference sequence). V dropped 5 bases and J dropped 8 bases, with 21 bases sitting between them. The CDR3 spans 15 residues.

This chain joins TRBV11-2 and TRBJ1-1; D unresolved. V lost 5 bases and J 2 bases, leaving 9 bases between the germline ends. The CDR3 is 13 residues long. Germline V gene lookup returns CDR1 SGHAT and CDR2 FQNNGV. The chain's CDR3 is CASSPGLNTEAFF. CDR3 bases: TGTGCCAGCAGCCCCGGACTAAACACTGAAGCTTTCTTT.

The gene calls are TRBV4-2 and TRBJ2-1; 7 bases align to TRBD1. The CDR3 consists of 15 residues. With V trimmed by 4 bases and J by 5 bases, 8 bases remained unmatched. Germline values: CDR1 LGHNA, CDR2 YNFKEQ. CDR3 in DNA: TGTGCCAGCAGCCCGGGTTCGGGACAGAACAATGAGCAGTTCTTC. Translation gives CASSPGSGQNNEQFF.

The chain combines TRBV4-3 with TRBJ2-7, with a weak D call TRBD2 (6 bases). CDR3 length equals 15 residues. Trimming took 1 base from V and 2 from J, leaving 12 bases between them. Looked up from germline, CDR1 is LGHNA and CDR2 is YSLEER. The CDR3 DNA reads TGCGCCAGCAGCCAAGGGAGGGTAGTAACCTACGAGCAGTACTTC. Protein product: CASSQGRVVTYEQYF.

The count of this clone is one. The chain recombines TRBV11-2 with TRBJ1-1; 8 positions match TRBD1. The CDR3 is made up of 13 amino acids. The J segment lost 10 bases and the V segment lost 2 bases, leaving 6 bases of the junction unmatched. Germline-derived CDR1 and CDR2 are SGHAT and FQNNGV. This CDR3 is CASSLQGATGAFF. The CDR3 DNA follows: TGTGCCAGCAGCTTACAGGGGGCTACGGGAGCTTTCTTT.

The chain links TRBV5-1 to TRBJ2-5, with D maybe TRBD2 (7 bases). V was cut by 4 bases and J by 4 bases, with 17 bases left in between. The CDR3 is 15 amino acids. Germline lookup yields CDR1 SGHRS and CDR2 YFSETQ. As DNA, the CDR3 is TGCGCCAGCAGCCGGGGGGCAGGGTCCCGAGAGACCCAGTACTTC. Protein: CASSRGAGSRETQYF. The full variable domain, in which reference TRBV5-1 and TRBJ2-5 provide the parts outside the CDR3, is KAGVTQTPRYLIKTRGQQVTLSCSPISGHRSVSWYQQTPGQGLQFLFEYFSETQRNKGNFPGRFSGRQFSNSRSEMNVSTLELGDSALYLCASSRGAGSRETQYFGPGTRLLVL.

The V and J genes are TRBV4-3 and TRBJ2-3; D unresolved. The CDR3 runs 17 residues. V was shortened by 0 bases and J by 2 bases, with 15 bases between the two germline ends. Germline V CDR1 and CDR2: LGHNA, YSLEER. This chain's CDR3 is CASSQDHPGRTTDTQYF. The DNA for the CDR3 is TGCGCCAGCAGCCAAGATCATCCCGGAAGAACCACAGATACGCAGTATTTT.

This clone has only one observation. This rearrangement joins TRBV6-5 to TRBJ1-1; D remains unclear. V was pared by 6 bases and J by 1 base, with 9 bases between. Per germline, CDR1 MNHEY and CDR2 SVGAGI. The CDR3 extends over 13 amino acids. CDR3 coding DNA: TGTGCCAGCAGGATATCCGGGAACACTGAAGCTTTCTTT. It specifies CASRISGNTEAFF.

The chain recombines TRBV4-1 with TRBJ1-1; D gene uncertain. The CDR3 is 15 amino acids. Germline CDR1 is MGHRA and CDR2 is YSYEKL. V was clipped by 3 bases and J by 0 bases, with 11 bases between them. The CDR3 loop reads CASSHDGNVNTEAFF. DNA of the CDR3: TGCGCCAGCAGCCACGACGGTAATGTGAACACTGAAGCTTTCTTT.

The rearrangement joins TRBV13 to TRBJ1-4; D is unclear. Germline CDR1 is PRHDT and CDR2 is FYEKMQ (reference sequence). This CDR3 has 14 residues. Trimming cost V 5 bases and J 3 bases, with 10 bases left between them. The CDR3 coding sequence is TGTGCCAGCAGCGGACCGACTTCTAATGAAAAACTGTTTTTT. As protein: CASSGPTSNEKLFF.

This clone was seen a handful of times. The CDR3 DNA sequence: TGTGCCAGCAGTGATGGGGGGGACGAAACGCCGCTATTCTACGAGCAGTACTTC. Amino acid sequence: CASSDGGDETPLFYEQYF. The chain has TRBV6-1 and TRBJ2-7; TRBD2 aligns across 7 bases. The CDR3 totals 18 residues. Per germline, CDR1 MNHNS and CDR2 SASEGT. Trimming at V came to 3 bases and at J to 3 bases, leaving 17 bases not matched to a gene.